Listed below are T cell receptor beta chains from one sample, sequenced in a study of cytomegalovirus exposure and HLA in healthy donors. Assay: immunoSEQ multiplex PCR; the TCRdb copy retains only in-frame clones and omits some. Here the sample spans 150,000 to 200,000 clones, roughly 78% being singletons. Source material: PBMCs. These receptors all come from a boy aged 5 to 17 in good health and CMV-seronegative. The CDR3 runs from the conserved cysteine through the conserved F or W.

j_gene: TRBJ2-5; v_gene: TRBV5-4; CDR3aa: CASSFAGETQYF
j_gene: TRBJ1-5; v_gene: TRBV9; CDR3aa: CASSVGGEQPQHF
j_gene: -; v_gene: TRBV10-3; CDR3aa: CAISETGTNSYEQYF
j_gene: TRBJ1-1; v_gene: TRBV2; CDR3aa: CASRGQRNTEAFF
j_gene: TRBJ1-2; v_gene: TRBV15; CDR3aa: CATSRDRQGQGYTF
j_gene: TRBJ2-3; v_gene: TRBV9; CDR3aa: CASSSTSTDTQYF
j_gene: TRBJ2-7; v_gene: TRBV7-2; CDR3aa: CASSPSSYEQYF
j_gene: TRBJ2-2; v_gene: TRBV7-2; CDR3aa: CASSLASNTGELFF
j_gene: TRBJ1-1; v_gene: TRBV20-1; CDR3aa: CSARGQEAFF
j_gene: TRBJ1-1; v_gene: TRBV7-2; CDR3aa: CASSLGGDRSGTEAFF
j_gene: TRBJ1-3; v_gene: TRBV30; CDR3aa: CAGNGVLDGNTIYF
j_gene: TRBJ1-1; v_gene: TRBV2; CDR3aa: CASRATGDGEAFF
j_gene: TRBJ2-2; v_gene: TRBV11-2; CDR3aa: CASSPGMGGELFF
j_gene: TRBJ1-1; v_gene: TRBV5-8; CDR3aa: CASSPAYSREAFF
j_gene: TRBJ1-2; v_gene: TRBV6-1; CDR3aa: CASSEVSDRAVYGYTF
j_gene: TRBJ1-2; v_gene: TRBV19; CDR3aa: CASSIIGGYGYTF
j_gene: TRBJ1-1; v_gene: TRBV7-9; CDR3aa: CASSLLGSGLEAFF
j_gene: TRBJ2-1; v_gene: TRBV9; CDR3aa: CASSDRDILNEQFF
j_gene: TRBJ1-4; v_gene: TRBV10-3; CDR3aa: CATAGTVFEKLFF
j_gene: TRBJ2-1; v_gene: TRBV5-6; CDR3aa: CASSLAGGPHEQFF
j_gene: TRBJ1-1; v_gene: TRBV28; CDR3aa: CASRARPRDSNTEAFF
j_gene: TRBJ2-2; v_gene: TRBV7-9; CDR3aa: CASSPTENTGELFF
j_gene: TRBJ2-5; v_gene: TRBV2; CDR3aa: CASSGTLAGLAQETQYF
j_gene: TRBJ2-7; v_gene: TRBV5-6; CDR3aa: CASSPTGLESYEQYF
j_gene: TRBJ2-7; v_gene: TRBV9; CDR3aa: CASSASGRYYEQYF
j_gene: TRBJ2-2; v_gene: TRBV10-2; CDR3aa: CASSYRSGELFF
j_gene: TRBJ1-2; v_gene: TRBV5-1; CDR3aa: CASSLYGENGYTF
j_gene: TRBJ2-2; v_gene: TRBV5-5; CDR3aa: CASSLRRGSTTGELFF
j_gene: TRBJ2-3; v_gene: TRBV7-3; CDR3aa: CASSSNGGDSTDTQYF
j_gene: TRBJ1-2; v_gene: TRBV4-1; CDR3aa: CASSEQGSYGYTF
j_gene: TRBJ1-2; v_gene: TRBV6-5; CDR3aa: CASSYGDSHGYTF
j_gene: TRBJ1-4; v_gene: TRBV7-9; CDR3aa: CASSLLPTGEREKLFF
j_gene: -; v_gene: TRBV5-1; CDR3aa: CASSLQGSAYEQYF
j_gene: TRBJ2-4; v_gene: TRBV5-1; CDR3aa: CASSPGTEYIQYF
j_gene: TRBJ1-1; v_gene: TRBV29-1; CDR3aa: CSVANAEAFF
j_gene: TRBJ1-5; v_gene: TRBV6-5; CDR3aa: CASSYSAGVGNQPQHF
j_gene: TRBJ2-3; v_gene: TRBV10-3; CDR3aa: CAISDLSLFSTDTQYF
j_gene: TRBJ2-1; v_gene: TRBV27; CDR3aa: CASSLYPDPGSYNEQFF
j_gene: TRBJ2-3; v_gene: TRBV28; CDR3aa: CATQLVDTQYF
j_gene: TRBJ1-4; v_gene: TRBV27; CDR3aa: CASRTGGANEKLFF
j_gene: TRBJ2-7; v_gene: TRBV19; CDR3aa: CASSSLAGRYEQYF
j_gene: TRBJ2-3; v_gene: TRBV19; CDR3aa: CASSKAGWTDTQYF
j_gene: TRBJ1-2; v_gene: TRBV6-5; CDR3aa: CASSYSLGDYGYTF
j_gene: TRBJ1-3; v_gene: TRBV20-1; CDR3aa: CSARGGNTIYF
j_gene: TRBJ1-6; v_gene: TRBV19; CDR3aa: CASSRQGAAYNSPLHF
j_gene: TRBJ1-5; v_gene: TRBV9; CDR3aa: CASSVTGNSNQPQHF
j_gene: TRBJ2-2; v_gene: TRBV7-9; CDR3aa: CASSSPRLTGELFF
j_gene: TRBJ2-7; v_gene: TRBV11-1; CDR3aa: CASSLFGMQTYEQYF
j_gene: TRBJ1-5; v_gene: TRBV30; CDR3aa: CAWSVAGKGNQPQHF
j_gene: TRBJ2-6; v_gene: TRBV9; CDR3aa: CASSPLGLATGANVLTF
j_gene: TRBJ1-1; v_gene: TRBV4-3; CDR3aa: CASSQYSGGMDTEAFF
j_gene: TRBJ2-7; v_gene: TRBV13; CDR3aa: CASSPKTNYEQYF